These 21 T cell receptor beta chains came from one sample sequenced in a study of CD8 T cells in Susac syndrome. Random-hexamer reverse transcription was applied to roughly 0.5 to 1 ug RNA. TCRdb re-called the immunoSEQ multiplex PCR reads through MiXCR, storing one row per CDR3 protein. Among 150,000 to 200,000 distinct CDR3 sequences listed, 95% to 97% were seen once. The source material was CD4+ T cells from PBMCs. These receptors were obtained from a human donor with Susac syndrome.

The V and J genes are TRBV20-1 and TRBJ2-5; tentatively, D is TRBD2 (7 bases). Per germline, CDR1 DFQATT and CDR2 SNEGSKA (reference sequence). The CDR3 runs 13 residues. The CDR3 loop is CTVGGPAQETQYF. In DNA form, the CDR3 reads TGCACGGTGGGGGGGCCAGCCCAAGAGACCCAGTACTTC.

This rearrangement joins TRBV24-1 to TRBJ2-1; 12 positions agree with TRBD2. In germline, CDR1 is KGHDR, CDR2 SFDVKD. Trimming at V came to 4 bases and at J to 9 bases, leaving 12 bases not matched to a gene. The CDR3 has 17 residues. CDR3 sequence reads: CATSDHAMTSGGPEQFF. The CDR3 coding sequence is TGTGCCACCAGTGACCACGCGATGACTAGCGGGGGTCCTGAGCAGTTCTTC.

The chain links TRBV28 to TRBJ2-2; the D gene is possibly TRBD2 (7 bases). The germline V and J ends were trimmed by 7 bases and 4 bases, with 16 bases remaining between them. Germline CDR1 reads MDHEN; CDR2 reads SYDVKM. The CDR3 runs 15 residues. The CDR3, as DNA: TGTGCCAGCATGAATTCGGGGGGCCTCACCGGGGAGCTGTTTTTT. Its protein product is CASMNSGGLTGELFF.

This clonotype was seen a single time. The CDR3 DNA is TGTGCCAGCATGGCGCAGGGGCGATCACCCCTCCACTTT. Translating it yields CASMAQGRSPLHF. The V and J genes are TRBV12-3 or TRBV12-4 and TRBJ1-6; weak D call: TRBD1 (6 bases). The CDR3 runs 13 residues. Trimming removed 7 bases at V and 10 bases at J, with 14 bases between.

The V call is TRBV29-1, the J call TRBJ2-1, with D uncertain. The V gene's germline CDR1 is SQVTM and CDR2 ANQGSEA. This CDR3 region has 11 residues. Trimming took off 7 bases at V and 12 bases at J, with 16 bases between the two ends. For the CDR3, the DNA is TGCAGCGCCCTAAAGGCGATGGGGCAGTTCTTC. Translated: CSALKAMGQFF.

This rearrangement joins TRBV5-1 to TRBJ1-4; D may be TRBD1 (5 bases). Germline V lookup: CDR1 SGHRS, CDR2 YFSETQ. The CDR3 consists of 14 residues. V lost 0 bases and J 8 bases, leaving 11 bases between the germline ends. CDR3 sequence: CASSLGGAEEKLFF. Here the CDR3 DNA reads TGCGCCAGCAGCTTGGGGGGCGCGGAAGAAAAACTGTTTTTT.

The chain carries TRBV7-9 and TRBJ1-6; D might be TRBD1 (5 bases). The germline V gene encodes CDR1 SEHNR and CDR2 FQNEAQ (reference sequence). CDR3 length: 15 amino acids. V lost 5 bases, J lost 6 bases, and 14 bases lay in between. CDR3 amino acids: CASSPLGLANSPLHF. Here the CDR3 DNA reads TGTGCCAGCAGCCCGTTGGGGCTTGCTAATTCACCCCTCCACTTT.

This chain joins TRBV21-1 and TRBJ2-7; the D segment call TRBD1 is taken from the table without a DNA check. TRBV21-1 is shown as a pseudogene. This CDR3 spans 13 amino acids. This CDR3 reads CASTPKSRSKQYV. CDR3 nucleotides: TGTGCCAGCACCCCTAAGTCGAGGAGTAAGCAGTACGTC.

The sample holds one count of this clonotype. The chain recombines TRBV4-2 with TRBJ1-1; D remains unclear. Germline V gene data show CDR1 as LGHNA and CDR2 as YNFKEQ. This CDR3 spans 14 amino acids. V lost 1 base to trimming and J lost 4 bases, with 10 bases between them. The CDR3 protein is CASSQGVVFTEAFF. The CDR3 DNA sequence: TGTGCCAGCAGCCAAGGGGTGGTCTTCACTGAAGCTTTCTTT.

The rearrangement uses TRBV6-4 and TRBJ2-3; 9 nucleotides match TRBD2. The CDR3 runs to 15 residues. Per germline, CDR1 MRHNA and CDR2 SNTAGT. V gave up 4 bases and J gave up 1 base; unmatched junction bases: 3. The CDR3 region has the DNA TGTGCCAGCAGTGTTCAGCGGGGGGGCACAGATACGCAGTATTTT. It codes for CASSVQRGGTDTQYF.

This chain links TRBV6-6 with TRBJ2-1; D may be TRBD2 (6 bases). This CDR3 comprises 14 residues. The V gene lost 8 bases and the J gene lost 5 bases, with 16 bases spanning the gap. CDR1 MNHNY and CDR2 SVGAGI come from the germline V gene (reference sequence). The DNA of the CDR3 is TGTGCCAGCTTAAGTCCTCTAGCGAACAATGAGCAGTTCTTC. Amino acid sequence: CASLSPLANNEQFF.

The rearrangement joins TRBV4-1 to TRBJ2-6; possibly TRBD1 or TRBD2 for D (6 bases each). CDR1 MGHRA and CDR2 YSYEKL come from the germline V gene. The CDR3 loop spans 19 amino acids. V was pared by 1 base and J by 1 base, with 17 bases between. The CDR3 spells CASSQVGWGAPSGANVLTF. Here the CDR3 DNA reads TGCGCCAGCAGCCAAGTTGGGTGGGGGGCCCCTTCTGGGGCCAACGTCCTGACTTTC.

The chain links TRBV14 to TRBJ1-5, with D possibly being TRBD1 (5 bases). Germline V gene sequence: CDR1 SGHDN, CDR2 FVKESK. V was clipped by 1 base and J by 4 bases, with 8 bases between them. The CDR3 has 14 amino acids. The CDR3 nucleotides are TGTGCCAGCAGCCAAGGAGGGGCAAATCAGCCCCAGCATTTT. This gives the protein CASSQGGANQPQHF.

This clonotype was recorded once. The rearrangement uses TRBV20-1 and TRBJ2-3; D not certain. The germline V gene has CDR1 DFQATT and CDR2 SNEGSKA (reference sequence). With 3 bases removed from V and 4 bases from J, the gap between germline ends came to 14 bases. The CDR3 extends over 14 amino acids. The DNA of the CDR3 is TGCAGTGCTAGTGATCTAGTAGTCGCAGATACGCAGTATTTT. This gives the protein CSASDLVVADTQYF.

This clonotype appeared a single time. The J gene is TRBJ2-7, the V gene TRBV5-6; D is perhaps TRBD1 (8 bases). Trimming pared 4 bases from V and 6 bases from J, leaving 23 bases between. The CDR3 runs to 16 residues. Germline V gene data show CDR1 as SGHDT and CDR2 as YYEEEE. CDR3 in amino acids: CASSPDREGSLGEQYV. The CDR3 nucleotides read TGTGCCAGCAGCCCGGACAGGGAGGGCTCCCTTGGCGAGCAGTACGTC.

V and J are TRBV2 and TRBJ1-5; possibly TRBD1 for D (5 bases). Between the trimmed V and J ends, which lost 6 bases and 2 bases, there was a span of 11 bases. The CDR3 loop spans 14 amino acids. Germline CDR1 is SNHLY and CDR2 is FYNNEI. DNA of the CDR3: TGTGCCAGCAGAGCAGGGTTGCGCAATCAGCCCCAGCATTTT. Protein sequence: CASRAGLRNQPQHF. Filled out from reference TRBV2 and TRBJ1-5, the complete variable domain reads EPEVTQTPSHQVTQMGQEVILRCVPISNHLYFYWYRQILGQKVEFLVSFYNNEISEKSEIFDDQFSVERPDGSNFTLKIRSTKLEDSAMYFCASRAGLRNQPQHFGDGTRLSIL.

This clonotype appeared a single time. V gene TRBV20-1 combines with J gene TRBJ2-3, with TRBD2 as a possible D gene (6 bases). This CDR3 comprises 12 residues. The germline V gene has CDR1 DFQATT and CDR2 SNEGSKA (reference sequence). V lost 3 bases to trimming and J lost 6 bases, with 10 bases between them. The CDR3 nucleotides are TGCAGTGCTAGCGGGAGATTGGATACGCAGTATTTT. Translated, it gives CSASGRLDTQYF.

The chain links TRBV3-1 to TRBJ2-7; D unresolved. The V end lost 4 bases, the J end lost 0 bases, and 7 bases lay between the germline ends. CDR3 length: 13 amino acids. Germline V lookup: CDR1 LGHDT, CDR2 YNNKEL (reference sequence). DNA of the CDR3: TGTGCCAGCAGCCTCCGGAGCTCCTACGAGCAGTACTTC. Translated: CASSLRSSYEQYF.

This clonotype appeared a few times. This sequence joins TRBV30 and TRBJ2-6; D is undetermined. CDR1 and CDR2 from the germline V gene are GTSNPN and SVGIG (reference sequence). With 2 bases removed from V and 4 bases from J, the gap between germline ends came to 6 bases. This CDR3 is 13 amino acids long. CDR3 protein: CAWSRSGANVLTF. CDR3 in DNA: TGTGCCTGGAGTCGGTCCGGGGCCAACGTCCTGACTTTC.

V and J are TRBV20-1 and TRBJ2-7; weak D call: TRBD1 (5 bases). CDR1 is DFQATT and CDR2 is SNEGSKA in the germline V gene (reference sequence). The CDR3 contains 13 residues. With 7 bases removed from V and 2 bases from J, the gap between germline ends came to 15 bases. The CDR3 sequence is CSVVRDSPYEQYV. The CDR3 region has the DNA TGCAGTGTTGTGAGAGACAGTCCCTACGAGCAGTACGTC.

The genes are TRBV20-1 and TRBJ2-5; a weak D match, TRBD1 (5 bases). Looked up from germline, CDR1 is DFQATT and CDR2 is SNEGSKA (reference sequence). The CDR3 runs to 14 residues. Trimming pared 0 bases from V and 2 bases from J, leaving 10 bases between. CDR3 residues: CSARDLGPQETQYF. The CDR3 region has the DNA TGCAGTGCTAGAGATTTGGGGCCTCAAGAGACCCAGTACTTC.